The rows below give T cell receptor beta chains drawn from one sample of a study of cytomegalovirus exposure and HLA in healthy donors. Repertoires were generated with immunoSEQ multiplex PCR, while TCRdb's copy carries only in-frame clones and drops some. This table holds roughly 120,000 clones, roughly a tenth found once. Sequenced sample: PBMCs. The source of these receptors is a man younger than 45 in good health and CMV-seronegative. CDR3s include the opening cysteine and the closing phenylalanine or tryptophan. A D gene is named only where the DNA matches it firmly. Clone size is not always given. Where it is, it says once, few, many or a class for expanded clones.

cdr3_length | j_call | d_call | clone_size | v_call | cdr3_aa | cdr3_nt
15 | TRBJ1-2 | TRBD1 | . | TRBV27 | CASSLTGVTNYGYTF | TGTGCCAGCAGTTTAACAGGGGTAACTAACTATGGCTACACCTTC
17 | TRBJ2-1 | TRBD2 | few | TRBV4-3 | CASSQKLPGLHYNEQFF | TGCGCCAGCAGCCAGAAACTCCCGGGACTACACTACAATGAGCAGTTCTTC
14 | TRBJ2-1 | . | few | TRBV9 | CASSPRGAYNEQFF | TGTGCCAGCAGCCCAAGGGGCGCCTACAATGAGCAGTTCTTC
16 | TRBJ2-1 | . | . | TRBV28 | CASSSTGKGSYNEQFF | TGTGCCAGCAGTTCAACAGGGAAGGGGTCCTACAATGAGCAGTTCTTC
13 | TRBJ2-7 | . | . | TRBV27 | CASSLGTNYEQYF | TGTGCCAGCAGTTTAGGCACTAACTACGAGCAGTACTTC
13 | TRBJ1-2 | . | . | TRBV30 | CAWSGRRNDGYTF | TGTGCCTGGAGTGGACGGCGGAACGATGGCTACACCTTC
12 | TRBJ2-1 | . | . | TRBV7-2 | CASSPSYNEQFF | TGTGCCAGCAGTCCCAGCTACAATGAGCAGTTCTTC
16 | TRBJ1-1 | . | . | TRBV6-5 | CASSYSKGVKNTEAFF | TGTGCCAGCAGTTACTCGAAGGGGGTAAAGAACACTGAAGCTTTCTTT
15 | TRBJ2-6 | . | few | TRBV6-1 | CASSRGAGGANVLTF | TGTGCCAGCAGCCGGGGGGCTGGTGGGGCCAACGTCCTGACTTTC
15 | TRBJ2-1 | TRBD1 | few | TRBV6-6 | CASSYGGQGSNEQFF | TGTGCCAGCAGTTACGGGGGACAGGGTAGCAATGAGCAGTTCTTC
15 | TRBJ2-7 | . | . | TRBV10-1 | CASNTDKVLSYEQYF | TGCGCCAGCAATACTGACAAAGTTCTGTCCTACGAGCAGTACTTC
17 | TRBJ1-1 | TRBD1 | . | TRBV28 | CASSSPSAQGAGTEAFF | TGTGCCAGCAGTTCCCCTTCGGCACAGGGGGCAGGCACTGAAGCTTTCTTT
12 | TRBJ1-2 | . | . | TRBV9 | CASSVENYGYTF | TGTGCCAGCAGCGTGGAGAACTATGGCTACACCTTC
15 | TRBJ2-7 | TRBD2 | . | TRBV6-1 | CASRGLAGGPYEQYF | TGTGCCAGCAGGGGACTAGCGGGAGGCCCTTACGAGCAGTACTTC
15 | TRBJ2-3 | . | . | TRBV5-6 | CASSLDGGAADTQYF | TGTGCCAGCAGCTTGGACGGCGGGGCCGCAGATACGCAGTATTTT
13 | TRBJ2-7 | TRBD1 | . | TRBV5-1 | CASSLGQGLEQYF | TGCGCCAGCAGCTTGGGACAGGGCCTCGAGCAGTACTTC
13 | TRBJ2-1 | . | . | TRBV2 | CASSPGGDNEQFF | TGTGCCAGCTCCCCCGGGGGAGACAATGAGCAGTTCTTC
16 | TRBJ2-3 | TRBD2 | . | TRBV27 | CASSSGLAGYTDTQYF | TGTGCCAGCAGTTCCGGACTAGCGGGTTACACAGATACGCAGTATTTT
16 | TRBJ2-7 | . | . | TRBV21-1 | CASSKEGAEACYEQYF | TGTGCCAGCAGCAAAGAAGGTGCAGAAGCGTGCTACGAGCAGTACTTC
14 | TRBJ2-3 | TRBD2 | . | TRBV10-3 | CATSGGSSTDTQYF | TGTGCCACCTCGGGGGGGAGCAGCACAGATACGCAGTATTTT
14 | TRBJ1-1 | . | few | TRBV28 | CASRSGTLNTEAFF | TGTGCCAGCAGGTCCGGGACATTGAACACTGAAGCTTTCTTT
14 | TRBJ1-1 | TRBD1 | . | TRBV6-5 | CASSMDRMNTEAFF | TGTGCCAGCAGCATGGACAGGATGAACACTGAAGCTTTCTTT
14 | TRBJ1-5 | . | few | TRBV28 | CASSLGGADQPQHF | TGTGCCAGCAGTTTAGGTGGGGCAGATCAGCCCCAGCATTTT
15 | TRBJ2-1 | . | few | TRBV6-1 | CASRGAGVPYNEQFF | TGTGCCAGCAGGGGGGCGGGAGTACCCTACAATGAGCAGTTCTTC
15 | TRBJ2-7 | . | few | TRBV11-3 | CASSLDARGNYEQYF | TGTGCCAGCAGCTTAGACGCCAGGGGAAACTACGAGCAGTACTTC
15 | TRBJ2-5 | TRBD1 | . | TRBV28 | CASSGTGLGQETQYF | TGTGCCAGCAGTGGGACAGGGTTAGGGCAAGAGACCCAGTACTTC
15 | TRBJ1-5 | . | few | TRBV6-5 | CASSYSMGLNQPQHF | TGTGCCAGCAGTTACTCGATGGGGCTCAATCAGCCCCAGCATTTT
14 | TRBJ1-2 | TRBD1 | . | TRBV2 | CASSPGTGSYGYTF | TGTGCCAGCAGTCCCGGGACAGGGTCCTATGGCTACACCTTC
15 | TRBJ2-1 | TRBD1 | . | TRBV7-9 | CASSPPTGVHNEQFF | TGTGCCAGCAGCCCCCCGACAGGGGTCCACAATGAGCAGTTCTTC
15 | TRBJ2-1 | TRBD2 | few | TRBV5-1 | CASSETSGRANEQFF | TGCGCCAGCAGCGAAACTAGCGGGAGGGCCAATGAGCAGTTCTTC
15 | TRBJ1-1 | . | . | TRBV5-4 | CASSLESVFSTEAFF | TGTGCCAGCAGCTTGGAGTCGGTGTTCTCCACTGAAGCTTTCTTT
11 | TRBJ2-7 | . | few | TRBV6-1 | CASILSYEQYF | TGTGCCAGCATCCTTTCCTACGAGCAGTACTTC
13 | TRBJ2-2 | . | . | TRBV5-1 | CASSSPYTGELFF | TGCGCCAGCAGCTCCCCTTACACCGGGGAGCTGTTTTTT
15 | TRBJ2-1 | TRBD2 | . | TRBV4-1 | CASSQVASGGDEQFF | TGCGCCAGCAGCCAAGTTGCTAGCGGGGGAGACGAGCAGTTCTTC
16 | TRBJ2-6 | TRBD1 | few | TRBV5-1 | CASSLDRSSGANVLTF | TGCGCCAGCAGCCTGGACAGGAGCTCTGGGGCCAACGTCCTGACTTTC
11 | TRBJ1-1 | TRBD1 | . | TRBV18 | CASSPDRDAFF | TGTGCCAGCTCACCAGACAGGGACGCTTTCTTT
17 | TRBJ2-2 | TRBD1 | few | TRBV5-6 | CASSLLQGVANTGELFF | TGTGCCAGCAGCTTACTCCAGGGGGTAGCGAACACCGGGGAGCTGTTTTTT
16 | TRBJ2-1 | . | few | TRBV28 | CASRAFGTTSYNEQFF | TGTGCCAGCAGGGCCTTTGGGACAACCTCCTACAATGAGCAGTTCTTC
13 | TRBJ1-1 | . | . | TRBV12-5 | CASGFGGEAEAFF | TGTGCTAGTGGTTTCGGGGGGGAAGCTGAAGCTTTCTTT
13 | TRBJ1-4 | TRBD1 | . | TRBV11-2 | CASRDRGIEKLFF | TGTGCCAGTCGGGACAGGGGAATTGAAAAACTGTTTTTT
13 | TRBJ2-3 | . | . | TRBV7-9 | CASSPQVYDTQYF | TGTGCCAGCAGCCCCCAAGTCTACGATACGCAGTATTTT
15 | TRBJ2-1 | TRBD2 | . | TRBV7-9 | CASSSTSGHSGEQFF | TGTGCCAGCAGCTCCACTAGCGGCCATTCTGGTGAGCAGTTCTTC
13 | TRBJ2-7 | TRBD1 | . | TRBV6-5 | CASTDRVSYEQYF | TGTGCCAGCACCGACAGGGTCTCCTACGAGCAGTACTTC
13 | TRBJ1-1 | . | few | TRBV7-8 | CASSLISNTEAFF | TGTGCCAGCAGCTTAATCAGTAACACTGAAGCTTTCTTT
16 | TRBJ2-6 | TRBD1 | few | TRBV27 | CASRNRGSSGANVLTF | TGTGCCAGCAGAAACAGGGGTAGTTCTGGGGCCAACGTCCTGACTTTC
14 | TRBJ1-2 | . | . | TRBV29-1 | CSVEEDGIGYGYTF | TGCAGCGTTGAAGAGGACGGGATCGGATATGGCTACACCTTC
16 | TRBJ2-4 | TRBD1 | few | TRBV5-6 | CASSPPGQLAKNIQYF | TGTGCCAGCAGCCCTCCGGGACAGCTAGCCAAAAACATTCAGTACTTC
16 | TRBJ2-3 | TRBD2 | few | TRBV7-9 | CASSPLGGLATDTQYF | TGTGCCAGCAGCCCCCTGGGGGGACTAGCGACAGATACGCAGTATTTT
13 | TRBJ2-1 | TRBD2 | few | TRBV29-1 | CSVGLAGGNEQFF | TGCAGCGTTGGACTAGCGGGGGGTAATGAGCAGTTCTTC